The rows below give T cell receptor beta chains drawn from one sample of a study of CD8+ T cells in alopecia areata. The repertoire was sequenced with immunoSEQ multiplex PCR; TCRdb's copy has only in-frame clones and lacks some. Among 150,000 to 250,000 clones listed, approximately 56% were seen once. Material: CD4+ T cells sorted from blood, obtained at week 4, from a patient treated with tofacitinib. Every receptor here comes from a human donor with alopecia areata. Each CDR3 is given with its conserved first and last residue. The D gene is left open where the match is weak. Clone size is shown for a subset of rows, as once, few, many or a class of expanded clone.

V	D	size	J	DNA	CDR3
TRBV25-1	NA	NA	TRBJ1-1	TGTGCCAGCAGTGAATTGGGGAACACTGAAGCTTTCTTT	CASSELGNTEAFF
TRBV27	NA	few	TRBJ1-2	TGTGCCAGCAGGCAACAGGGAACTAACTATGGCTACACCTTC	CASRQQGTNYGYTF
TRBV9	NA	NA	TRBJ1-2	TGTGCCAGCAGCCGTAGGGGATCCTATGGCTACACCTTC	CASSRRGSYGYTF
TRBV30	NA	NA	TRBJ2-2	TGTGCCTGGAGTGTAAACAGACGCGCCGGGGAGCTGTTTTTT	CAWSVNRRAGELFF
TRBV29-1	TRBD1	NA	TRBJ2-2	TGCAGCGTGACCAGACAGGGGTCAAACACCGGGGAGCTGTTTTTT	CSVTRQGSNTGELFF
TRBV5-1	NA	NA	TRBJ1-2	TGCGCCAGCAGCTTTCCGGCGGCCCAGGGTGTGGACGGCTACACCTTC	CASSFPAAQGVDGYTF
TRBV6-6	NA	NA	TRBJ2-3	TGTGCCAGCAGCCCCGGACTGTACACAGATACGCAGTATTTT	CASSPGLYTDTQYF
TRBV30	NA	NA	TRBJ1-1	TGTGCCTGGAGTGTACCCGGGGCCTCTGAAGCTTTCTTT	CAWSVPGASEAFF
TRBV28	NA	few	TRBJ2-4	TGTGCCAGCAGCCCCACTAGCCCCAAAAAAAACATTCAGTACTTC	CASSPTSPKKNIQYF
TRBV2	TRBD2	NA	TRBJ2-1	TGTGCCAGCAGTGATTATAGCGGGGGGGCCAATGAGCAGTTCTTC	CASSDYSGGANEQFF
TRBV27	NA	NA	TRBJ2-7	TGTGCCAGCAGCCCCATGGGGCTCGCCTACGAGCAGTACTTC	CASSPMGLAYEQYF
TRBV9	NA	NA	TRBJ2-5	TGTGCCAGCAGCGTAGCCCCCGACAGGACGGAGACCCAGTACTTC	CASSVAPDRTETQYF
TRBV9	NA	once	TRBJ2-5	TGTGCCAGCAGCGTAGCTTACCAAGAGACCCAGTACTTC	CASSVAYQETQYF
TRBV25-1	TRBD2	NA	TRBJ2-3	TGTGCCAGCAGTGAAGGACTAGCGGAAAGCACAGATACGCAGTATTTT	CASSEGLAESTDTQYF
TRBV4-1	TRBD2	NA	TRBJ2-3	TGCGCCAGCAGACTAGCGGGGGGGCCAGATACGCAGTATTTT	CASRLAGGPDTQYF
TRBV30	NA	NA	TRBJ1-2	TGTGCCTGGGAGCCTATTAGGGGCTACACCTTC	CAWEPIRGYTF
TRBV5-1	NA	NA	TRBJ2-5	TGCGCCAGCAGCGGTGTCGGCTCAGGAGAGACCCAGTACTTC	CASSGVGSGETQYF
TRBV29-1	NA	NA	TRBJ1-1	TGCAGCGTTGAACGGGAGACTACGAACACTGAAGCTTTCTTT	CSVERETTNTEAFF
TRBV5-1	NA	NA	TRBJ2-6	TGCGCCAGCAGCAGGCTACAGGGAGGGGCGGGGGCCAACGTCCTGACTTTC	CASSRLQGGAGANVLTF
TRBV30	NA	NA	TRBJ2-7	TGTGCCTGGAGTGTACGCGGCCTTCCTAACGAGCAGTACTTC	CAWSVRGLPNEQYF
TRBV29-1	NA	NA	TRBJ2-5	TGCAGCGTCCACGCCGGGACGCGGAAAGAGACCCAGTACTTC	CSVHAGTRKETQYF
TRBV29-1	NA	NA	TRBJ1-3	TGCAGCGGAAACTCTGGAAACACCATATATTTT	CSGNSGNTIYF
TRBV29-1	NA	NA	TRBJ2-2	TGCAGCGTTGAATCTTACACCGGGGAGCTGTTTTTT	CSVESYTGELFF
TRBV30	NA	NA	TRBJ1-1	TGTGCCTGGCAGACCCTCACTGAAGCTTTCTTT	CAWQTLTEAFF
TRBV30	TRBD1	few	TRBJ1-5	TGTGCCTGTAATACAGGGGTAGGGCCCCAGCATTTT	CACNTGVGPQHF